This T cell receptor (beta chain) is from a study of blood T cell repertoires in COVID-19. Study-wide background: From T cells, B-cell-depleted T cells, or PBMCs came the material, which was cDNA or gDNA.

Living in 24 US areas, the participants were between roughly 18 and 90 years of age. Donors in Cohort 3 counted as recovered after two negative PCRs, clearance, or symptom resolution. Using immunoSEQ multiplex PCR, the repertoire was profiled, and TCRdb retains in-frame clones only, with some absent. The sample yields 150,000 to 200,000 clones, approximately 80% seen once. CDR1 and CDR2 (germline): SGHNT, YYREEE (reference sequence). The ends lost 4 bases at V and 1 base at J; junction bases unmatched: 4. The CDR3 totals 15 residues. This clone occurred once. The specimen sequenced was PBMCs or T cells enriched from blood (not recorded which). This chain joins TRBV5-4 and TRBJ2-4, with TRBD2 matching over 8 bases. The TCR originated in a woman in her sixties or seventies who had recovered from COVID-19. The CDR3 coding sequence is TGTGCCAGCAGCGCAAGCGGGAGTGCCAAAAACATTCAGTACTTC. Its protein is CASSASGSAKNIQYF.